The 22 T cell receptor beta chains reported below all come from one sample, sequenced in a study of blood T cell repertoires in COVID-19. Using immunoSEQ multiplex PCR, the repertoire was profiled, and TCRdb retains in-frame clones only, with some absent. The repertoire holds 390,000 or so clones, around 87% seen once, with over 9.5% in the top ten. Sequenced input: peripheral blood. These receptors came from a woman in her 30s with COVID-19, enrolled during active disease.

The chain has TRBV29-1 and TRBJ2-5, with a possible D match to TRBD1 (7 bases). The CDR3 consists of 10 residues. In germline, CDR1 is SQVTM, CDR2 ANQGSEA. V shed 4 bases and J shed 13 bases, with 13 bases lying between them. CDR3 bases: TGCAGCGTTGGAGACAGGGAGGCGTACTTC. It encodes CSVGDREAYF.

The chain carries TRBV27 and TRBJ2-7; weak D call: TRBD2 (5 bases). The V and J ends lost 0 bases and 3 bases respectively, with 12 bases between them. Germline V lookup: CDR1 MNHEY, CDR2 SMNVEV (reference sequence). The CDR3 has 15 amino acids. Here the CDR3 DNA reads TGTGCCAGCAGTTTATCAGCGGATGATTACTACGAGCAGTACTTC. It specifies CASSLSADDYYEQYF.

The chain links TRBV6-6 to TRBJ1-6, with D uncertain. CDR1 is MNHNY, CDR2 SVGAGI, per germline (reference sequence). The CDR3 sequence is 16 residues long. V lost 5 bases, J lost 7 bases, and 18 bases lay in between. CDR3 sequence: CASSRTTFAPNSPLHF. The DNA of the CDR3 is TGTGCCAGCAGTCGAACTACTTTTGCTCCAAATTCACCCCTCCACTTT.

This chain uses TRBV11-3 with TRBJ2-1, with TRBD2 matching 8 bases. The CDR3 sequence is 13 residues long. Germline V gives CDR1 SGHNT, CDR2 YENEEA. Germline trimming cut 5 bases from V and 7 bases from J; bases unmatched to any gene: 4. The CDR3 nucleotides are TGTGCCAGCAGCCTCGGGAGGGTGAATGAGCAGTTCTTC. Amino acids: CASSLGRVNEQFF.

This chain uses TRBV19 with TRBJ2-1; 9 bases fit TRBD2. The trim removed 6 bases at V and 7 bases at J, leaving 4 bases unmatched. Germline V CDR1 and CDR2: LNHDA, SQIVND (reference sequence). The CDR3 totals 13 residues. The CDR3 here is CASSGGRANEQFF. CDR3 DNA: TGTGCCAGTAGCGGCGGGAGGGCGAATGAGCAGTTCTTC. Drawing the rest from reference TRBV19 and TRBJ2-1, the complete variable domain is DGGITQSPKYLFRKEGQNVTLSCEQNLNHDAMYWYRQDPGQGLRLIYYSQIVNDFQKGDIAEGYSVSREKKESFPLTVTSAQKNPTAFYLCASSGGRANEQFFGPGTRLTVL.

The gene calls are TRBV19 and TRBJ2-3, with 9 bases identical to TRBD2. The V gene's germline CDR1 is LNHDA and CDR2 SQIVND (reference sequence). CDR3 length: 15 amino acids. V lost 4 bases and J lost 0; bases outside the gene matches: 2. The CDR3, as DNA: TGTGCCAGTAGTACTAGCGGGGTGAGCACAGATACGCAGTATTTT. It encodes CASSTSGVSTDTQYF.

The J gene is TRBJ2-7, the V gene TRBV7-8; 8 bases line up with TRBD2. After removal of 3 bases from V and 2 bases from J, the junction contained 9 bases not matched to a gene. CDR3 size: 16 residues. In germline, CDR1 is SGHVS, CDR2 FQNEAQ. The CDR3 coding sequence is TGTGCCAGCAGCTTCCCTTACGGGAGGGAGGCCTACGAGCAGTACTTC. Amino acid sequence: CASSFPYGREAYEQYF.

This rearrangement joins TRBV23-1 to TRBJ2-6, with TRBD1 as a possible D gene (6 bases). TRBV23-1 is an ORF, with its function uncertain. The CDR3 loop spans 19 amino acids. The ends were cut back, 4 bases at V and 1 base at J, with 20 bases in the middle. The chain's CDR3 is CASSRQGDISGSGANVLTF. The CDR3 nucleotides read TGCGCCAGCAGTCGGCAAGGGGACATCTCTGGGTCTGGGGCCAACGTCCTGACTTTC.

J is TRBJ2-6 and V is TRBV5-1; TRBD1 might be the D (6 bases). The CDR3 is 15 residues long. Germline CDR1 and CDR2: SGHRS and YFSETQ. The V gene lost 3 bases and the J gene lost 3 bases, with 10 bases spanning the gap. The CDR3 is CASSSTGIGANVLTF. Here the CDR3 DNA reads TGCGCCAGCAGCTCAACAGGGATTGGGGCCAACGTCCTGACTTTC.

The V gene is TRBV11-3, the J gene TRBJ2-5; 12 positions agree with TRBD2. The CDR3 loop spans 15 amino acids. V shed 1 base, J shed 4 bases, and the junction held 1 base outside the gene matches. Germline V gives CDR1 SGHNT, CDR2 YENEEA. The CDR3 is CASSLGLAGVETQYF. The CDR3 DNA reads as TGTGCCAGCAGCTTAGGACTAGCGGGAGTAGAGACCCAGTACTTC.

This sequence joins TRBV30 and TRBJ1-6, with a weak D call TRBD1 (6 bases). Germline V CDR1 and CDR2: GTSNPN, SVGIG (reference sequence). V shed 4 bases and J shed 6 bases, with 13 bases lying between them. The CDR3 length is 14 residues. The CDR3 is CAWIRDIGNSPLHF. In nucleotides, the CDR3 is TGTGCCTGGATCAGGGACATCGGTAATTCACCCCTCCACTTT.

The V call is TRBV28, the J call TRBJ2-7; TRBD1 is a possible D gene (6 bases). The V end lost 5 bases, the J end lost 6 bases, and 23 bases lay between the germline ends. This CDR3 is built from 16 residues. Germline V CDR1 and CDR2: MDHEN, SYDVKM. The CDR3 nucleotides read TGTGCCAGCAGTGAGGGTACCGGGACAAGTCTTCCCGAGCAGTACTTC. This codes for CASSEGTGTSLPEQYF.

The chain has TRBV27 and TRBJ2-1; 14 bases are shared with TRBD2. CDR1 is MNHEY and CDR2 is SMNVEV in the germline V gene (reference sequence). The CDR3 is 15 residues long. V lost 6 bases, J lost 8 bases, and 6 bases stayed unmatched. The CDR3 bases are TGTGCCAGCAGCCTAGGGACTAGCGGGAGCTATGAGCAGTTCTTC. It encodes CASSLGTSGSYEQFF.

This chain links TRBV7-9 with TRBJ2-2; 9 nucleotides line up with TRBD2. Per the germline V gene, CDR1 is SEHNR and CDR2 is FQNEAQ (reference sequence). This CDR3 is built from 15 residues. V shed 5 bases and J 4 bases; nucleotides not matched to a gene: 5. For the CDR3, the DNA is TGTGCCAGCAGCCCTAGCGGGATGGCCACCGGGGAGCTGTTTTTT. This codes for CASSPSGMATGELFF.

CDR3 protein: CASSRTGAYGYTF. The CDR3 region has the DNA TGTGCCAGCAGCCGGACAGGGGCCTATGGCTACACCTTC. The chain recombines TRBV13 with TRBJ1-2; 9 bases line up with TRBD1. This CDR3 has 13 amino acids. Germline CDR1 PRHDT, CDR2 FYEKMQ (reference sequence). V dropped 5 bases and J dropped 4; count of bases not matched to a gene: 2.

The chain links TRBV28 to TRBJ2-7, with TRBD2 matching over 7 bases. CDR1 and CDR2 (germline): MDHEN, SYDVKM. V was pared by 10 bases and J by 3 bases, with 15 bases of the junction left unmatched. The CDR3 totals 15 residues. The DNA of the CDR3 is TGTGCCACCCAGCTTCCCGGGGGGAGGGACTACGAGCAGTACTTC. It encodes CATQLPGGRDYEQYF. Together with reference TRBV28 and TRBJ2-7, the CDR3 gives the full variable domain: DVKVTQSSRYLVKRTGEKVFLECVQDMDHENMFWYRQDPGLGLRLIYFSYDVKMKEKGDIPEGYSVSREKKERFSLILESASTNQTSMYLCATQLPGGRDYEQYFGPGTRLTVT.

The chain joins TRBV3-1 (or the pseudogene TRBV3-2) to TRBJ2-3; tentative D call: TRBD1 (5 bases). The CDR3 length is 15 residues. Germline CDR1 and CDR2: LGHDT and YNNKEL (reference sequence). V was trimmed by 3 bases and J by 1 base, leaving 11 bases between them. CDR3 sequence (DNA): TGTGCCAGCAGCCACCCTGGACAAGGCACAGATACGCAGTATTTT. This gives the protein CASSHPGQGTDTQYF.

This clone was detected a few times. The gene calls are TRBV4-3 and TRBJ2-7; TRBD2 matches 7 bases. J gave up 2 bases and V 1 base, and 2 bases lay outside the gene matches. The CDR3 covers 14 residues. The germline gives CDR1 LGHNA, CDR2 YSLEER. The CDR3 DNA is TGCGCCAGCAGCCAAGTTAGCGGGCCCTACGAGCAGTACTTC. Translation gives CASSQVSGPYEQYF.

V is TRBV29-1 and J is TRBJ2-7; TRBD1 agrees at 7 bases. This CDR3 is 14 amino acids long. Trimming at V came to 4 bases and at J to 2 bases, leaving 8 bases not matched to a gene. From germline, CDR1 is SQVTM and CDR2 ANQGSEA. DNA for the CDR3: TGCAGCGTTGCCGAAAACAGGGGCCCCTACGAGCAGTACTTC. Protein: CSVAENRGPYEQYF.

The V gene is TRBV30, the J gene TRBJ2-7; weak D call: TRBD2 (6 bases). The germline V gene encodes CDR1 GTSNPN and CDR2 SVGIG (reference sequence). Trimming took 0 bases from V and 3 from J, leaving 12 bases between them. The CDR3 sequence is 14 residues long. In DNA form, the CDR3 reads TGTGCCTGGAGTGTATCACTGGGGGGCTACGAGCAGTACTTC. Translating it yields CAWSVSLGGYEQYF.

The chain is built from TRBV5-1 and TRBJ1-1, with 7 positions matching TRBD1. From germline, CDR1 is SGHRS and CDR2 YFSETQ. V lost 0 bases, J lost 11 bases, and 13 bases stayed unmatched. The CDR3 length is 15 residues. The CDR3 DNA is TGCGCCAGCAGCTTGGGCGGGACAGACGACCACAGGGCTTTCTTT. It encodes CASSLGGTDDHRAFF.

This clone was counted once. V is TRBV2 and J is TRBJ1-3, with D perhaps matching TRBD1 (5 bases). Germline loops: CDR1 SNHLY, CDR2 FYNNEI. The CDR3 runs 14 residues. Trimming left V 6 bases short and J 1 base short, with 10 bases between. The CDR3 sequence: CASRGVPSGNTIYF. The CDR3 DNA follows: TGTGCCAGCAGAGGGGTCCCATCTGGAAACACCATATATTTT.